Below are 19 T cell receptor beta chains sequenced from a single sample in a study of graft-versus-host responses after intestinal transplantation. Generated by immunoSEQ multiplex PCR, the TCRdb table keeps only in-frame clones and is missing some. The sample includes tens of thousands of clones, around 96% of them seen just once. The input for sequencing was PBMCs, taken 16 days after intestinal transplant. These TCRs come from a human patient who received an intestinal transplant, so some T cells may come from the graft donor.

This chain links TRBV5-1 with TRBJ2-6; D call uncertain. The CDR3 consists of 16 residues. Germline CDR1 reads SGHRS; CDR2 reads YFSETQ. V was trimmed by 1 base and J by 4 bases, leaving 12 bases between them. CDR3 in DNA: TGCGCCAGCAGCTTGCTTTTTGGTTCCGGGGCCAACGTCCTGACTTTC. Its protein product is CASSLLFGSGANVLTF.

This clone was recorded a few times. This rearrangement joins TRBV5-6 to TRBJ2-7; no clear D. The CDR3 spans 13 residues. V dropped 3 bases and J dropped 3 bases, with 10 bases sitting between them. The germline gives CDR1 SGHDT, CDR2 YYEEEE. The CDR3, as DNA: TGTGCCAGCAGCTCCCGGATAGGCTACGAGCAGTACTTC. Its translation: CASSSRIGYEQYF.

V gene TRBV13 combines with J gene TRBJ1-1; D unclear. CDR3 length equals 14 residues. Trimming removed 3 bases from V and 0 bases from J, with 8 bases in between. CDR1 PRHDT and CDR2 FYEKMQ come from the germline V gene (reference sequence). CDR3 DNA sequence: TGTGCCAGCAGCTTTGAGGCCATGAACACTGAAGCTTTCTTT. This sequence encodes CASSFEAMNTEAFF.

The CDR3 nucleotides read TGTGCCAGCAGCTTGGGGACAGGGGTTAACACCATATATTTT. Protein: CASSLGTGVNTIYF. V gene TRBV5-6 combines with J gene TRBJ1-3; 9 bases map to TRBD1. Per germline, CDR1 SGHDT and CDR2 YYEEEE. This CDR3 comprises 14 residues. J gave up 7 bases and V 0 bases, and 2 bases lay outside the gene matches. Filled out from reference TRBV5-6 and TRBJ1-3, the complete variable domain reads DAGVTQSPTHLIKTRGQQVTLRCSPKSGHDTVSWYQQALGQGPQFIFQYYEEEERQRGNFPDRFSGHQFPNYSSELNVNALLLGDSALYLCASSLGTGVNTIYFGEGSWLTVV.

The chain joins TRBV28 to TRBJ1-5, with D maybe TRBD1 (5 bases). CDR1 is MDHEN and CDR2 is SYDVKM in the germline V gene. The CDR3 loop spans 16 amino acids. Trimming shortened V by 4 bases and J by 4 bases, and 17 bases separated the two germline ends. For the CDR3, the DNA is TGTGCCAGCAGTTCGCATGGGGGGAGCGCGAATCAGCCCCAGCATTTT. Protein product: CASSSHGGSANQPQHF.

This chain joins TRBV7-9 and TRBJ1-1, with D possibly TRBD1 on 6 matching bases. Trimming pared 5 bases from V and 6 bases from J, leaving 10 bases between. The CDR3 has 12 amino acids. The germline V gene has CDR1 SEHNR and CDR2 FQNEAQ (reference sequence). The CDR3 sequence: CASSDGQPEAFF. The CDR3 nucleotides are TGTGCCAGCAGCGATGGACAGCCTGAAGCTTTCTTT.

This chain connects TRBV16 to TRBJ2-6; 11 bases align to TRBD1. V was clipped by 4 bases and J by 2 bases; unmatched bases: 7. CDR3 length: 18 amino acids. CDR1 is KGHSY and CDR2 is FQNENV in the germline V gene. CDR3 protein: CASSRARTGGAGANVLTF. The CDR3 bases are TGTGCCAGCAGCCGTGCCCGGACAGGGGGCGCTGGGGCCAACGTCCTGACTTTC.

The rearrangement uses TRBV5-8 and TRBJ2-5; D not resolved. The germline CDR1 and CDR2 sequences are SGHTS and YDEGEE. The CDR3 loop spans 13 amino acids. Deletions cut 2 bases from V and 3 bases from J, with 8 bases between. This CDR3 reads CASSFRFEETQYF. As DNA, the CDR3 is TGTGCCAGCAGCTTTCGATTCGAAGAGACCCAGTACTTC. Drawing the rest from reference TRBV5-8 and TRBJ2-5, the complete variable domain is EAGVTQSPTHLIKTRGQQATLRCSPISGHTSVYWYQQALGLGLQFLLWYDEGEERNRGNFPPRFSGRQFPNYSSELNVNALELEDSALYLCASSFRFEETQYFGPGTRLLVL.

This chain joins TRBV10-2 and TRBJ2-1; D assignment may be TRBD1 or TRBD2 (5 bases each). CDR1 and CDR2 (germline): WSHSY, SAAADI. This CDR3 region has 14 residues. Trimming pared 3 bases from V and 6 bases from J, leaving 12 bases between. The CDR3 loop reads CASSDWGSGNEQFF. The CDR3 DNA is TGCGCCAGCAGTGACTGGGGGAGCGGCAATGAGCAGTTCTTC.

V gene TRBV5-1 combines with J gene TRBJ2-7, with D perhaps given as TRBD1 or TRBD2 (5 bases each). The CDR3 spans 13 residues. V lost 4 bases and J lost 3, with 11 bases in between. CDR1 SGHRS and CDR2 YFSETQ come from the germline V gene. CDR3 loop: CASSTGLLYEQYF. CDR3 bases: TGCGCCAGCAGCACAGGACTTCTCTACGAGCAGTACTTC.

The rearrangement links TRBV4-1 to TRBJ1-6; 11 bases map to TRBD1. This CDR3 is 15 amino acids long. The V gene's germline CDR1 is MGHRA and CDR2 YSYEKL. With 4 bases clipped from V and 15 bases from J, the junction kept 11 bases outside the gene matches. CDR3 in DNA: TGCGCCAGCAGCCTTTCTCGGGACAGGGGGACCGGCCTCCACTTT. Translating it yields CASSLSRDRGTGLHF.

J is TRBJ2-5 and V is TRBV6-5; possibly TRBD2 for D (6 bases). V lost 6 bases and J 5 bases, leaving 16 bases between the germline ends. The CDR3 covers 14 residues. Germline assignment: CDR1 MNHEY and CDR2 SVGAGI. The CDR3 DNA sequence: TGTGCCAGCAGCGCCGGGAGAACCGCGGAGACCCAGTACTTC. It is translated as CASSAGRTAETQYF.

The J gene is TRBJ1-5, the V gene TRBV9; D is unresolved. Deletions cut 0 bases from V and 3 bases from J, with 10 bases between. Germline assignment: CDR1 SGDLS and CDR2 YYNGEE. This CDR3 region has 15 residues. The CDR3 region is CASSVGPDFNQPQHF. CDR3 DNA sequence: TGTGCCAGCAGCGTAGGTCCCGACTTCAATCAGCCCCAGCATTTT.

The chain carries TRBV9 and TRBJ1-3, with 7 bases identical to TRBD1. From germline, CDR1 is SGDLS and CDR2 YYNGEE. Losses at the gene ends were 0 bases for V and 4 bases for J; bases not matched to a gene: 4. This CDR3 is 15 amino acids long. This chain's CDR3 is CASSVGQGSGNTIYF. Written as DNA, the CDR3 is TGTGCCAGCAGCGTAGGACAGGGATCCGGAAACACCATATATTTT.

V is TRBV7-2 and J is TRBJ1-2; no firm D call. Trimming took off 1 base at V and 6 bases at J, with 15 bases between the two ends. Germline lookup yields CDR1 SGHTA and CDR2 FQGNSA. This CDR3 comprises 15 residues. DNA for the CDR3: TGTGCCAGCAGCTTAGTAGGCGGATATAGGGATGGCTACACCTTC. Protein product: CASSLVGGYRDGYTF.

V is TRBV2 and J is TRBJ1-4, with 8 bases fitting TRBD1. The V segment lost 1 base and the J segment 5 bases; nucleotides outside the gene matches: 0. The CDR3 runs 14 residues. CDR1 is SNHLY, CDR2 FYNNEI, per germline. The CDR3 DNA follows: TGTGCCAGCAGTGAAGACAGGGGGAATGAAAAACTGTTTTTT. This encodes CASSEDRGNEKLFF. Full variable domain (missing parts from reference TRBV2 and TRBJ1-4): EPEVTQTPSHQVTQMGQEVILRCVPISNHLYFYWYRQILGQKVEFLVSFYNNEISEKSEIFDDQFSVERPDGSNFTLKIRSTKLEDSAMYFCASSEDRGNEKLFFGSGTQLSVL.

V usage is TRBV28 and J usage is TRBJ1-3; no firm D call. CDR1 is MDHEN, CDR2 SYDVKM, per germline. This CDR3 contains 14 residues. Deletions cut 3 bases from V and 0 bases from J, with 6 bases between. The CDR3 nucleotides are TGTGCCAGCAGTTTTATGGACTCTGGAAACACCATATATTTT. Translated: CASSFMDSGNTIYF.

The V call is TRBV4-1, the J call TRBJ2-7; D ambiguous. Germline CDR1 is MGHRA and CDR2 is YSYEKL. The CDR3 has 15 residues. V lost 0 bases, J lost 2 bases, and 11 bases lay in between. The CDR3 coding sequence is TGCGCCAGCAGCCAAGATGTGACGACAACCTACGAGCAGTACTTC. Amino acid sequence: CASSQDVTTTYEQYF.

The rearrangement uses TRBV7-2 and TRBJ1-2; the match to TRBD1 covers 7 bases. This CDR3 contains 17 residues. The J segment lost 6 bases and the V segment lost 2 bases, leaving 15 bases of the junction unmatched. CDR1 and CDR2 (germline): SGHTA, FQGNSA. In nucleotides, the CDR3 is TGTGCCAGCAGCTTAAACCCTACCACAGGGGTTGGGGATGGCTACACCTTC. This translates into CASSLNPTTGVGDGYTF. The full variable domain, completed using reference TRBV7-2 and TRBJ1-2, is GAGVSQSPSNKVTEKGKDVELRCDPISGHTALYWYRQSLGQGLEFLIYFQGNSAPDKSGLPSDRFSAERTGGSVSTLTIQRTQQEDSAVYLCASSLNPTTGVGDGYTFGSGTRLTVV.